Listed below are T cell receptor beta chains from one sample, sequenced in a study of human T cells and chemical hapten exposure. TCRdb used MiXCR to reprocess the RACE reads, holding one entry per CDR3 protein. The sample holds about 52,000 distinct CDR3 sequences; about 10% are singletons and the top ten take 16%. Here the sequenced sample was whole blood, taken in connection with sensitization to the hapten diphenylcyclopropenone (DPC). The receptors originated from a woman aged 40 to 50 with alopecia areata. Some clones in this sample may be carry-over from other donors' samples. Each CDR3 is given with its conserved first and last residue. D genes are given only for firm matches. Only part of the rows carry a size: once, few, many, or a class if the clone is expanded.

TRBJ1-5,-,few,TRBV4-1,TGCGCCAGCAGCCCCCTCCGGACCGGCCAGCCCCAGCATTTT,CASSPLRTGQPQHF
TRBJ1-6,TRBD1,few,TRBV7-9,TGTGCCAGCAGCAACGGACAGGGGGCGGATTCACCCCTCCACTTT,CASSNGQGADSPLHF
TRBJ2-7,-,-,TRBV3-1,TGTGCCAGCAGCCCAAAGAAATACGGGACGGAGCCTTCCTACGAGCAGTACTTC,CASSPKKYGTEPSYEQYF
TRBJ1-6,-,many,TRBV5-4,TGTGCCAGCAGCTCTCGCAGGACAGCTAGCGAACCCCTCCACTTT,CASSSRRTASEPLHF
TRBJ1-5,-,-,TRBV6-5,TGTGCCAGCAGTTCCCGCTCCAGCAATCAGCCCCAGCATTTT,CASSSRSSNQPQHF
TRBJ2-5,TRBD2,-,TRBV20-1,TGCAGTGCCACCTCCGGGACTAGCGGGGGGGCTGTCCAGTACTTC,CSATSGTSGGAVQYF
TRBJ2-1,TRBD1,-,TRBV7-2,TGTGCCAGCAGTTCAAACTTAAACAGGGGTGATGAGCAGTTCTTC,CASSSNLNRGDEQFF
TRBJ2-3,TRBD2,few,TRBV12-3/TRBV12-4,TGTGCCAGCATCTTTAGGGGACTAGCGGGGGCCCTCTCTAGCACAGATACGCAGTATTTT,CASIFRGLAGALSSTDTQYF
TRBJ2-5,-,-,TRBV5-6,TGTGCCAGCAGCCCGAGACTAGACGGAGAGACCCAGTACTTC,CASSPRLDGETQYF
TRBJ1-2,-,many,TRBV7-9,TGTGCCAGCAGCTTAGATTCCGCAGCAACTAACTATGGCTACACCTTC,CASSLDSAATNYGYTF
TRBJ1-1,TRBD1,-,TRBV7-9,TGTGCCAGCAGCCTTAGACAGGGTAAGACTGAAGCTTCCTTT,CASSLRQGKTEASF